Below, one T cell receptor (beta chain) is given with its context. Germline CDR1 and CDR2: GTSNPN and SVGIG (reference sequence). V lost 5 bases, J lost 4 bases, and 14 bases lay in between. CDR3 length: 13 residues. The assay was immunoSEQ multiplex PCR, and TCRdb's table has in-frame clones only and misses some. This table holds 31,000 or so clones, about 87% found once. This specimen belongs to a study of PD-1 and CTLA-4 blockade in melanoma. The chain is built from TRBV30 and TRBJ1-2; a possible D gene is TRBD1 (6 bases). The specimen was CD8+ T cells from peripheral blood, collected from a patient given anti-PD-1 treatment. This clonotype originated in a human donor with melanoma. CDR3 sequence reads: CAWGQRGTYGYTF. The CDR3 nucleotides are TGTGCCTGGGGGCAAAGGGGGACCTATGGCTACACCTTC.